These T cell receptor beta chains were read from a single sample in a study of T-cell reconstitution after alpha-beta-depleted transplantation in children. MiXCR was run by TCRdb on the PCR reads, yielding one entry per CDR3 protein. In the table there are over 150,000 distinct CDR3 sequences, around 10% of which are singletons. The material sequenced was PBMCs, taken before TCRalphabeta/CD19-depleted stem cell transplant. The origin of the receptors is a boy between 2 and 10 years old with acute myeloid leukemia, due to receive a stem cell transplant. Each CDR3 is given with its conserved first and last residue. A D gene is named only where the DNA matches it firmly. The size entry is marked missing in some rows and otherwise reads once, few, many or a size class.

CDR3: CASSPGPGYEQYF
DNA: TGTGCCAGCAGCCCGGGCCCGGGGTACGAGCAGTACTTC
V: TRBV9
size: many
D: NA
J: TRBJ2-7

CDR3: CARSFLTGYTF
DNA: TGTGCCAGATCCTTCTTGACGGGCTACACCTTC
V: TRBV21-1
size: many
D: NA
J: TRBJ1-2

CDR3: CASSLVGREVYSGANVLTF
DNA: TGTGCCAGCAGCTTGGTTGGGCGTGAGGTGTATTCTGGGGCCAACGTCCTGACTTTC
V: TRBV5-6
size: many
D: NA
J: TRBJ2-6

CDR3: CACSVGGEKLFF
DNA: TGTGCCTGCTCAGTGGGGGGGGAAAAACTGTTTTTT
V: TRBV30
size: NA
D: NA
J: TRBJ1-4

CDR3: CASSLLGTNEKLFF
DNA: TGTGCCAGCAGTTTATTAGGGACTAATGAAAAACTGTTTTTT
V: TRBV27
size: many
D: NA
J: TRBJ1-4

CDR3: CASSLERAGEQYF
DNA: TGTGCCAGCAGCTTAGAGCGGGCCGGCGAGCAGTACTTC
V: TRBV11-2
size: many
D: NA
J: TRBJ2-7

CDR3: CASSRTGTDTQYF
DNA: TGTGCCAGCAGCCGTACAGGCACAGATACGCAGTATTTT
V: TRBV11-2
size: NA
D: NA
J: TRBJ2-3

CDR3: CASSFDSYEQYF
DNA: TGCGCCAGCAGTTTCGATTCCTACGAGCAGTACTTC
V: TRBV5-1
size: many
D: NA
J: TRBJ2-7

CDR3: CASSLIGQPTDTQYF
DNA: TGTGCCAGCAGCCTAATAGGACAGCCCACAGATACGCAGTATTTT
V: TRBV7-2
size: many
D: NA
J: TRBJ2-3

CDR3: CAIAYAAGLNTEAFF
DNA: TGTGCCATAGCATACGCGGCCGGTTTGAACACTGAAGCTTTCTTT
V: TRBV10-3
size: many
D: NA
J: TRBJ1-1

CDR3: CASSRDWNQDTQYF
DNA: TGTGCCAGCAGCCGGGACTGGAACCAAGATACGCAGTATTTT
V: TRBV5-8
size: few
D: NA
J: TRBJ2-3

CDR3: CASSARMRGTDTQYF
DNA: TGTGCCAGCAGTGCCCGTATGCGTGGCACAGATACGCAGTATTTT
V: TRBV6-1
size: many
D: NA
J: TRBJ2-3

CDR3: CASSLSSMNTEAFF
DNA: TGTGCCAGCAGCTTGTCGTCTATGAACACTGAAGCTTTCTTT
V: TRBV7-9
size: many
D: NA
J: TRBJ1-1

CDR3: CCARDVGSSACYNEQFF
DNA: TGCTGCGCTAGAGATGTGGGCAGTTCTGCCTGCTACAATGAGCAGTTCTTC
V: TRBV20-1
size: NA
D: NA
J: TRBJ2-1